Sequencing of this TCR beta chain was carried out in a study of blood T cell repertoires in COVID-19. Turning to the study itself: COVID-19 samples, acute and convalescent, were from the United States, Italy and Spain. T cells, B-cell-depleted T cells, or PBMCs provided the cDNA or gDNA that served as material.

Per the original methods: Estimates of nucleated cell counts were drawn from the amplification of reference gene primers. TCRdb's copy holds only in-frame clones and misses some; the assay was immunoSEQ multiplex PCR. The V and J calls and clone size were taken over from that table, and D and trimming were inferred from the DNA. The repertoire consists of some 420,000 clones, with more than 80% occurring once and the leading ten covering 0.9% to 1.2%. With respect to this clone: Other DNA sequences in this sample translate to the same CDR3.

The clonotype comes from a man aged 25 to 45 who had recovered from COVID-19. The sequenced sample was PBMCs or T cells enriched from blood (not recorded which).

The CDR3 loop is CAWSTGSYEQYF. CDR3 bases: TGTGCCTGGAGTACGGGCTCCTACGAGCAGTACTTC. The V gene is TRBV30, the J gene TRBJ2-7; D unresolved. The CDR3 totals 12 residues. Trimming cost V 2 bases and J 0 bases, with 5 bases left between them. Germline V gives CDR1 GTSNPN, CDR2 SVGIG (reference sequence).